One sample yielded the 30 T cell receptor beta chains listed below, sequenced in a study of T cell repertoires in cytomegalovirus infection. These receptors have no known antigen. One entry per CDR3 protein results from TCRdb running MiXCR on the reads. Counted here are some 350,000 distinct CDR3 sequences, about 34% occurring once; the ten biggest clones make up 13%. This specimen was cultured PBMCs, taken from culture after CMV antigen stimulation. The receptor source for this set is a human donor in good health (CMV status not recorded). Some clones in this sample may be carry-over from other donors' samples.

V gene TRBV12-3 or TRBV12-4 combines with J gene TRBJ2-5; either TRBD1 or TRBD2 may fit D (5 bases each). Trimming removed 3 bases at V and 5 bases at J, with 16 bases between. The CDR3 totals 15 residues. The CDR3 nucleotides are TGTGCCAGCAGTTTCGGGCAGGGTGGGACGGAGACCCAGTACTTC. Encoded protein: CASSFGQGGTETQYF.

In this sample, this clonotype turned up many times. This chain joins TRBV7-8 and TRBJ1-5, with D tentatively TRBD1 (5 bases). The CDR3 covers 12 residues. Germline CDR1 reads SGHVS; CDR2 reads FQNEAQ. The V end lost 1 base, the J end lost 9 bases, and 7 bases lay between the germline ends. The CDR3 loop is CASSLDGGPQHF. CDR3 bases: TGTGCCAGCAGCTTAGATGGGGGGCCCCAGCATTTT.

The V call is TRBV6-6, the J call TRBJ2-7; 12 bases agree with TRBD2. This CDR3 has 15 residues. Losses at the gene ends were 4 bases for V and 7 bases for J; bases not matched to a gene: 8. Germline CDR1 reads MNHNY; CDR2 reads SVGAGI (reference sequence). DNA of the CDR3: TGTGCCAGCAGTTCTCGACTAGCGGGAGTAGTTGAGCAGTACGTC. Its translation: CASSSRLAGVVEQYV.

This clonotype has only a few counts. J is TRBJ2-3 and V is TRBV7-3; tentative D call: TRBD1 (6 bases). Germline loops: CDR1 SGHTA, CDR2 FQGTGA. The germline V and J ends were trimmed by 5 bases and 2 bases, with 8 bases remaining between them. The CDR3 is 13 amino acids. DNA of the CDR3: TGTGCCAGCAGCGCAGGGGCCACAGATACGCAGTATTTT. Translating gives CASSAGATDTQYF.

This clonotype was seen at least ten times. The gene calls are TRBV7-2 and TRBJ2-1; TRBD2 agrees at 14 bases. CDR3 length equals 16 residues. Germline CDR1 reads SGHTA; CDR2 reads FQGNSA. Trimming cost V 0 bases and J 9 bases; bases outside gene matches: 4. In DNA, the CDR3 is TGTGCCAGCAGCTTAGCCGGGACTAGCGGGGGTGTTGAGCAGTTCTTC. It yields the protein CASSLAGTSGGVEQFF.

V is TRBV7-2 and J is TRBJ2-7; possibly TRBD1 for D (5 bases). Trimming shortened V by 0 bases and J by 5 bases, and 8 bases separated the two germline ends. The CDR3 length is 13 residues. The germline gives CDR1 SGHTA, CDR2 FQGNSA. The CDR3 spells CASSLALGDEQYV. As DNA, the CDR3 is TGTGCCAGCAGCTTAGCGCTAGGGGACGAGCAGTACGTC.

This clonotype has only a few counts. The chain is built from TRBV2 and TRBJ1-1; possible D gene TRBD1, 5 bases. Germline CDR1 and CDR2: SNHLY and FYNNEI. The CDR3 extends over 13 amino acids. V lost 7 bases, J lost 3 bases, and 12 bases lay in between. The CDR3 sequence is CASKNRRDTEAFF. The CDR3 nucleotides read TGTGCCAGCAAAAACCGCAGGGACACTGAAGCTTTCTTT.

This clonotype was seen a handful of times. This sequence joins TRBV7-8 and TRBJ2-3; 16 bases are shared with TRBD2. Germline V gene sequence: CDR1 SGHVS, CDR2 FQNEAQ. The CDR3 extends over 18 amino acids. The junction had 7 bases not matched to a gene; V was cut back by 5 bases and J by 2 bases. The CDR3 loop reads CASSAGTSGRAVTDTQYF. In DNA, the CDR3 is TGTGCCAGCAGCGCCGGGACTAGCGGGAGGGCCGTCACAGATACGCAGTATTTT.

This clonotype came up a few times. This chain joins TRBV12-3 or TRBV12-4 and TRBJ2-1, with 7 positions matching TRBD1. V lost 6 bases and J lost 8; bases outside the gene matches: 7. The CDR3 has 13 residues. This chain's CDR3 is CASRGQSLHEQFF. Here the CDR3 DNA reads TGTGCCAGCAGGGGACAGAGCCTCCATGAGCAGTTCTTC.

This clonotype has a handful of counts. V gene TRBV28 combines with J gene TRBJ1-2; D call uncertain. CDR1 is MDHEN and CDR2 is SYDVKM in the germline V gene. V lost 3 bases and J lost 4, with 9 bases in between. This CDR3 region has 13 residues. The CDR3 sequence: CASSFDKSYGYTF. The CDR3 DNA reads as TGTGCCAGCAGTTTTGACAAGTCCTATGGCTACACCTTC.

The chain joins TRBV9 to TRBJ2-3; 9 bases map to TRBD2. Trimming cost V 3 bases and J 6 bases; bases outside gene matches: 5. This CDR3 is built from 14 residues. Germline CDR1 and CDR2: SGDLS and YYNGEE. CDR3 amino acids: CASSASGLADTQYF. The CDR3 nucleotides are TGTGCCAGCAGCGCTAGCGGACTAGCGGATACGCAGTATTTT.

The rearrangement links TRBV30 to TRBJ1-1; 9 nucleotides line up with TRBD1. Germline CDR1 GTSNPN, CDR2 SVGIG (reference sequence). The junction had 5 bases not matched to a gene; V was cut back by 5 bases and J by 4 bases. The CDR3 extends over 13 amino acids. CDR3 nucleotides: TGTGCCTGGGGAGGGACAGGGATCACTGAAGCTTTCTTT. It translates to CAWGGTGITEAFF.

The rearrangement links TRBV4-1 to TRBJ2-5, with 9 bases fitting TRBD1. This CDR3 has 14 amino acids. CDR1 is MGHRA and CDR2 is YSYEKL in the germline V gene. J gave up 5 bases and V 1 base, and 2 bases lay outside the gene matches. The CDR3 sequence: CASSQVGQGETQYF. The CDR3 bases are TGCGCCAGCAGCCAAGTAGGACAGGGGGAGACCCAGTACTTC.

This clonotype was picked up a small number of times. The chain links TRBV7-6 to TRBJ2-3; the D is unclear. In germline, CDR1 is SGHVS, CDR2 FNYEAQ. The CDR3 length is 14 residues. Trimming cost V 6 bases and J 0 bases, with 10 bases left between them. In nucleotides, the CDR3 is TGTGCCAGCAGGGCTCCCGACAGCACAGATACGCAGTATTTT. Encoded protein: CASRAPDSTDTQYF.

This clonotype was seen a few times. This chain uses TRBV10-3 with TRBJ1-1; 7 nucleotides align to TRBD1. Looked up from germline, CDR1 is ENHRY and CDR2 is SYGVKD. V gave up 6 bases and J gave up 7 bases; unmatched junction bases: 5. This CDR3 is built from 12 residues. The CDR3 spells CAIRTGEGEAFF. In DNA form, the CDR3 reads TGTGCCATCAGAACAGGGGAAGGTGAAGCTTTCTTT.

This clonotype came up once. The V and J genes are TRBV6-1 and TRBJ2-1, with D possibly matching TRBD2 (5 bases). From germline, CDR1 is MNHNS and CDR2 SASEGT. Trimming cost V 10 bases and J 0 bases, with 13 bases left between them. The CDR3 contains 14 residues. The CDR3 here is CATRELTSYNEQFF. CDR3 DNA sequence: TGTGCCACAAGGGAGCTTACCTCCTACAATGAGCAGTTCTTC.

The table lists this clonotype with many counts. The chain is built from TRBV25-1 and TRBJ1-2; 7 bases align to TRBD1. Germline lookup yields CDR1 MGHDK and CDR2 SYGVNS. The trim removed 3 bases at V and 5 bases at J, leaving 9 bases unmatched. This CDR3 is built from 15 residues. The CDR3 nucleotides read TGTGCCAGCAGTGATTTACAGGGGCCACTTTATGGCTACACCTTC. Translation: CASSDLQGPLYGYTF.

This clonotype was recorded a few times. The chain has TRBV7-9 and TRBJ2-3; D ambiguous. Deletions cut 2 bases from V and 6 bases from J, with 15 bases between. The CDR3 is made up of 15 amino acids. Germline assignment: CDR1 SEHNR and CDR2 FQNEAQ (reference sequence). The CDR3 is CASSLRLGDFDTQYF. As DNA, the CDR3 is TGTGCCAGCAGCTTAAGACTGGGTGATTTTGATACGCAGTATTTT. Looking up the rest from reference TRBV7-9 and TRBJ2-3 gives the full variable domain: DTGVSQNPRHKITKRGQNVTFRCDPISEHNRLYWYRQTLGQGPEFLTYFQNEAQLEKSRLLSDRFSAERPKGSFSTLEIQRTEQGDSAMYLCASSLRLGDFDTQYFGPGTRLTVL.

J is TRBJ2-7 and V is TRBV19, with 9 bases matching TRBD2. The CDR3 extends over 17 amino acids. The ends lost 4 bases at V and 4 bases at J; junction bases unmatched: 14. From germline, CDR1 is LNHDA and CDR2 SQIVND (reference sequence). The CDR3 bases are TGTGCCAGTAGTAGTAGCGGGAGAATCGGAGGAGGGTACGAGCAGTACTTC. This translates into CASSSSGRIGGGYEQYF. Drawing the rest from reference TRBV19 and TRBJ2-7, the complete variable domain is DGGITQSPKYLFRKEGQNVTLSCEQNLNHDAMYWYRQDPGQGLRLIYYSQIVNDFQKGDIAEGYSVSREKKESFPLTVTSAQKNPTAFYLCASSSSGRIGGGYEQYFGPGTRLTVT.

This clonotype was picked up a small number of times. The V and J genes are TRBV7-2 and TRBJ2-1; D is undetermined. CDR1 and CDR2 from the germline V gene are SGHTA and FQGNSA. The CDR3 is 15 amino acids. V shed 3 bases and J shed 4 bases, with 13 bases lying between them. CDR3 bases: TGTGCCAGCAGCTTCTGGTCTCAGGCTTACAATGAGCAGTTCTTC. This gives the protein CASSFWSQAYNEQFF.

This clonotype was observed a few times. The chain recombines TRBV5-1 with TRBJ1-5; 10 bases agree with TRBD1. The CDR3 is made up of 15 amino acids. V trimming: 4 bases; J trimming: 3 bases; junction bases outside the gene matches: 4. Germline CDR1 is SGHRS and CDR2 is YFSETQ. CDR3 sequence (DNA): TGCGCCAGCAGCGTGGACAGGGGGGACAATCAGCCCCAGCATTTT. Protein sequence: CASSVDRGDNQPQHF.

The chain is built from TRBV15 and TRBJ1-3; possibly TRBD1 for D (5 bases). Trimming cost V 0 bases and J 2 bases, with 8 bases left between them. This CDR3 has 15 amino acids. Germline CDR1 is LNHNV and CDR2 is YYDKDF (reference sequence). The CDR3 coding sequence is TGTGCCACCAGCAGAGATGTCAGGGCTGGAAACACCATATATTTT. This encodes CATSRDVRAGNTIYF. The full variable domain, with the rest looked up from reference TRBV15 and TRBJ1-3, is DAMVIQNPRYQVTQFGKPVTLSCSQTLNHNVMYWYQQKSSQAPKLLFHYYDKDFNNEADTPDNFQSRRPNTSFCFLDIRSPGLGDTAMYLCATSRDVRAGNTIYFGEGSWLTVV.

This rearrangement joins TRBV19 to TRBJ2-3; no reliable D call. The germline V gene encodes CDR1 LNHDA and CDR2 SQIVND (reference sequence). This CDR3 spans 17 amino acids. The germline V and J ends were trimmed by 5 bases and 6 bases, with 24 bases remaining between them. CDR3 in amino acids: CASSDPRRSPLPDTQYF. The CDR3, as DNA: TGTGCCAGTAGTGACCCCCGACGGTCCCCGCTCCCGGATACGCAGTATTTT.

The chain combines TRBV15 with TRBJ1-2; tentatively, D is TRBD1 (5 bases). CDR3 length: 14 amino acids. Trimming stripped 4 bases from V and 4 bases from J, with 13 bases between. Germline V gene sequence: CDR1 LNHNV, CDR2 YYDKDF (reference sequence). Written as DNA, the CDR3 is TGTGCCACCAGCAAAGGGGAAGGGACCTATGGCTACACCTTC. Translated, it gives CATSKGEGTYGYTF.

The chain links TRBV27 to TRBJ1-6; a possible D gene is TRBD1 (6 bases). The CDR3 is 17 amino acids. Trimming left V 6 bases short and J 7 bases short, with 22 bases between. In germline, CDR1 is MNHEY, CDR2 SMNVEV (reference sequence). CDR3 nucleotide sequence: TGTGCCAGCAGCCTTCTACCGGTTGGACAGAGAAATTCACCCCTCCACTTT. Amino acids: CASSLLPVGQRNSPLHF.

Note on this clonotype: One end of the junction is discordant with germline, which a read error may explain. J is TRBJ2-3 and V is TRBV4-1, with D possibly being TRBD1 or TRBD2 (5 bases each). The CDR3 loop spans 21 amino acids. Germline V gives CDR1 MGHRA, CDR2 YSYEKL. CDR3 loop: CASSQDSPPPASYGAKDTQYF. As DNA, the CDR3 is TGTGCCAGCAGCCAAGATTCGCCCCCCCCCGCTTCCTACGGGGCGAAAGATACGCAGTATTTT.

The chain uses TRBV4-1 and TRBJ2-4; unclear D gene. Looked up from germline, CDR1 is MGHRA and CDR2 is YSYEKL. The CDR3 contains 16 residues. The germline V and J ends were trimmed by 3 bases and 1 base, with 13 bases remaining between them. The CDR3 DNA follows: TGCGCCAGCAGCCAGATGGATCGTTCGGCCAAAAACATTCAGTACTTC. Its translation: CASSQMDRSAKNIQYF.

The chain has TRBV5-8 and TRBJ1-6; D is undetermined. The CDR3 consists of 14 residues. CDR1 is SGHTS, CDR2 YDEGEE, per germline. Trimming left V 7 bases short and J 14 bases short, with 22 bases between. The CDR3 bases are TGTGCCAGCCCCGCAAGACCCGGGGTGGGGACCCTCCACTTT. This translates into CASPARPGVGTLHF.

This rearrangement joins TRBV7-9 to TRBJ1-2, with 11 bases fitting TRBD1. V lost 2 bases to trimming and J lost 8 bases; unmatched junction nucleotides: 10. CDR1 is SEHNR and CDR2 is FQNEAQ in the germline V gene (reference sequence). The CDR3 runs 16 residues. As DNA, the CDR3 is TGTGCCAGCAGCTTATTTGGTGGACAGGGGGCAGGCGGCTACACCTTC. Translated: CASSLFGGQGAGGYTF.

The CDR3 DNA sequence: TGTGCCAGCAGCCTCGACAGCTTTTACGAGCAGTACTTC. Its translation: CASSLDSFYEQYF. The V and J genes are TRBV28 and TRBJ2-7; a weak D match, TRBD1 (5 bases). Germline V lookup: CDR1 MDHEN, CDR2 SYDVKM. Trimming shortened V by 6 bases and J by 4 bases, and 13 bases separated the two germline ends. This CDR3 is 13 amino acids long.